This T cell receptor (beta chain) appears in the sequencing data of a study of blood T cell repertoires in COVID-19. Background on the study: Donors in the United States, Italy and Spain gave samples during acute or convalescent COVID-19. PBMCs, B-cell-depleted T cells, or T cells were the source of the cDNA or gDNA that made up the material.

Original processing notes: Estimates of nucleated cell counts were drawn from the amplification of reference gene primers. Sequenced by immunoSEQ multiplex PCR; TCRdb stores in-frame clones only, minus some. The V and J calls and clone size come from that table; D and trimming were worked out from the DNA. The data contain around 43,000 clones, approximately 85% of them singletons. Germline V CDR1 and CDR2: MGHRA, YSYEKL. V lost 4 bases, J lost 6 bases, and 19 bases lay in between. There are 16 residues in the CDR3. Material for sequencing was peripheral blood. This receptor was obtained from a woman older than 75 with acute or convalescent COVID-19. The V and J genes are TRBV4-1 and TRBJ2-1; D is unclear. This CDR3 is CASSLVSAAPGNEQFF. The CDR3, as DNA: TGCGCCAGCAGCCTAGTTTCCGCGGCCCCTGGCAATGAGCAGTTCTTC.